Following are 27 T cell receptor beta chains from one sample sequenced in a study of shared clonotypes between healthy human individuals (dated by TCRdb to the early 2020s). Library prep was done by the immunoSEQ multiplex PCR assay. Held by TCRdb, this immuneACCESS table contains in-frame sequences only and omits some clones. Under half of the omission traces to an unresolved V gene where checked; the cause of the rest is unknown. A total of about 1.5 million clones appear in this sample, approximately 98% of them only once. The top ten clones comprise roughly 0.4% of the sample. The sample consisted of naive CD4+ T cells sorted from blood. This specimen's cell subset or site label, interpreted: CD45RA+ positively selected. The receptor source for this set is a man between 25 and 39 years old in good health.

Notes on this clone: The germline gene is not matched at one end of the junction; a read error may be the cause. The chain is built from TRBV6-6 and TRBJ2-7; TRBD1 matches at 7 bases. Germline V gene lookup returns CDR1 MNHNY and CDR2 SVGAGI (reference sequence). The CDR3 extends over 12 amino acids. In DNA, the CDR3 is TGTGCCAGCAGTTACTCGATGCAGGGGGAAGACTTC. Residues: CASSYSMQGEDF.

The rearrangement joins TRBV18 to TRBJ1-4; no clear D. With 1 base removed from V and 0 bases from J, the gap between germline ends came to 6 bases. The CDR3 consists of 15 residues. Germline lookup yields CDR1 KGHSH and CDR2 LQKENI. In nucleotides, the CDR3 is TGTGCCAGCTCACCACAACAAGCAACTAATGAAAAACTGTTTTTT. It translates to CASSPQQATNEKLFF.

The CDR3 sequence: CASSGHTGVNTGELFF. In DNA, the CDR3 is TGTGCCAGCAGCGGACATACAGGGGTGAACACCGGGGAGCTGTTTTTT. The chain links TRBV9 to TRBJ2-2; 7 nucleotides match TRBD1. The CDR3 loop spans 16 amino acids. Germline V gene sequence: CDR1 SGDLS, CDR2 YYNGEE. The junction had 6 bases not matched to a gene; V was cut back by 3 bases and J by 1 base. Full variable domain (outside the CDR3, taken from reference TRBV9 and TRBJ2-2): DSGVTQTPKHLITATGQRVTLRCSPRSGDLSVYWYQQSLDQGLQFLIQYYNGEERAKGNILERFSAQQFPDLHSELNLSSLELGDSALYFCASSGHTGVNTGELFFGEGSRLTVL.

The chain combines TRBV5-4 with TRBJ1-2, with 8 bases fitting TRBD1. This CDR3 has 14 residues. The germline gives CDR1 SGHNT, CDR2 YYREEE (reference sequence). V shed 0 bases, J shed 8 bases, and the junction held 6 bases outside the gene matches. The CDR3 DNA reads as TGTGCCAGCAGCTTGGTGGGGGACAGGAGAGGCTACACCTTC. This translates into CASSLVGDRRGYTF.

The CDR3, as DNA: TGTGCCAGCAGTAATCCGGGACCGATCAATCAGCCCCAGCATTTT. This codes for CASSNPGPINQPQHF. V and J are TRBV28 and TRBJ1-5, with a possible D match to TRBD1 (5 bases). The CDR3 is 15 amino acids. Trimming shortened V by 5 bases and J by 3 bases, and 14 bases separated the two germline ends. CDR1 is MDHEN and CDR2 is SYDVKM in the germline V gene.

Regarding this clone: Other DNA sequences from this sample encode an identical CDR3 as well. The genes are TRBV18 and TRBJ2-2; D may be TRBD1 or TRBD2 (6 bases each). The CDR3 consists of 15 residues. Germline CDR1 KGHSH, CDR2 LQKENI. V lost 2 bases and J 4 bases, leaving 11 bases between the germline ends. The chain's CDR3 is CASSPSRGRTGELFF. The CDR3 coding sequence is TGTGCCAGCTCACCATCTCGGGGGCGCACCGGGGAGCTGTTTTTT.

This chain joins TRBV6-5 and TRBJ2-7; TRBD1 matches 7 bases. Germline assignment: CDR1 MNHEY and CDR2 SVGAGI. The V segment lost 0 bases and the J segment 5 bases; nucleotides outside the gene matches: 7. CDR3 length: 15 residues. CDR3 sequence: CASSYSIFQGDEQYF. In DNA, the CDR3 is TGTGCCAGCAGTTACTCGATTTTTCAGGGGGACGAGCAGTACTTC.

The chain has TRBV25-1 and TRBJ2-2, with 8 bases fitting TRBD1. The CDR3 extends over 13 amino acids. CDR1 and CDR2 (germline): MGHDK, SYGVNS. With V trimmed by 4 bases and J by 6 bases, 1 base remained unmatched. The DNA of the CDR3 is TGTGCCAGCAGTGGGACAGGGTCCGGGGAGCTGTTTTTT. Its translation: CASSGTGSGELFF.

V and J are TRBV29-1 and TRBJ2-1, with 7 positions matching TRBD2. V shed 7 bases, J shed 13 bases, and the junction held 19 bases outside the gene matches. The CDR3 has 14 residues. From germline, CDR1 is SQVTM and CDR2 ANQGSEA. CDR3 bases: TGCAGCGCCTCCGAGCGCGGGCTAGCGGATATCCAGTTCTTC. Its translation: CSASERGLADIQFF.

CDR3 coding DNA: TGTGCCAGCAGTTTATACCTACAGGGCGTCCACGAGCAGTACTTC. It translates to CASSLYLQGVHEQYF. The rearrangement uses TRBV27 and TRBJ2-7, with D possibly TRBD1 on 6 matching bases. The germline V gene has CDR1 MNHEY and CDR2 SMNVEV (reference sequence). The germline V and J ends were trimmed by 1 base and 5 bases, with 15 bases remaining between them. The CDR3 consists of 15 residues.

V usage is TRBV25-1 and J usage is TRBJ2-7; 7 bases map to TRBD2. The CDR3 covers 13 residues. V was clipped by 2 bases and J by 9 bases; unmatched bases: 7. From germline, CDR1 is MGHDK and CDR2 SYGVNS. CDR3 sequence: CASSEGLTGGQYF. CDR3 bases: TGTGCCAGCAGTGAAGGTCTTACGGGGGGGCAGTACTTC.

V and J are TRBV4-3 and TRBJ2-7; 11 bases agree with TRBD2. Germline CDR1 reads LGHNA; CDR2 reads YSLEER. There are 15 residues in the CDR3. Losses at the gene ends were 3 bases for V and 3 bases for J; bases not matched to a gene: 4. The CDR3 sequence is CASSHSSGRFYEQYF. CDR3 DNA sequence: TGCGCCAGCAGCCATTCTAGCGGGAGGTTCTACGAGCAGTACTTC.

V usage is TRBV2 and J usage is TRBJ1-5; 7 positions match TRBD1. Germline V lookup: CDR1 SNHLY, CDR2 FYNNEI. Trimming cost V 6 bases and J 2 bases; bases outside gene matches: 7. The CDR3 loop spans 15 amino acids. The CDR3 loop is CASSENRGGNQPQHF. In DNA form, the CDR3 reads TGTGCCAGCAGCGAGAACAGGGGCGGCAATCAGCCCCAGCATTTT.

The CDR3 DNA follows: TGTGCCACCTCCCGGCCCCAGCATTTT. This sequence encodes CATSRPQHF. The chain employs TRBV27 and TRBJ1-5; no definite D call. The CDR3 spans 9 residues. Trimming removed 10 bases at V and 9 bases at J, with 7 bases between. CDR1 and CDR2 from the germline V gene are MNHEY and SMNVEV (reference sequence).

The chain links TRBV5-1 to TRBJ1-2; a possible D gene is TRBD1 (6 bases). The CDR3 length is 14 residues. Trimming left V 1 base short and J 2 bases short, with 9 bases between. From germline, CDR1 is SGHRS and CDR2 YFSETQ. CDR3: CASSLRTANYGYTF. CDR3 DNA: TGCGCCAGCAGCTTGAGGACAGCGAACTATGGCTACACCTTC.

The chain recombines TRBV11-2 with TRBJ2-3; weak D call: TRBD1 (7 bases). CDR3 length: 19 residues. V lost 1 base to trimming and J lost 0 bases, with 20 bases between them. Germline V gives CDR1 SGHAT, CDR2 FQNNGV. CDR3 nucleotides: TGTGCCAGCAGCTTAGTGCGGCAGGGGGGCCCCACTAGCACAGATACGCAGTATTTT. It is translated as CASSLVRQGGPTSTDTQYF.

V and J are TRBV29-1 and TRBJ2-1, with 13 bases aligning to TRBD2. The V gene end was trimmed by 6 bases and the J gene end by 5 bases; junction bases not matched to a gene: 4. Germline assignment: CDR1 SQVTM and CDR2 ANQGSEA. The CDR3 spans 14 residues. In DNA form, the CDR3 reads TGCAGCGTACTCACTAGCGGGAGGGACAATGAGCAGTTCTTC. Its translation is CSVLTSGRDNEQFF.

This chain links TRBV5-1 with TRBJ2-1, with 9 bases aligning to TRBD1. There are 14 residues in the CDR3. The trim removed 2 bases at V and 5 bases at J, leaving 2 bases unmatched. Germline V gives CDR1 SGHRS, CDR2 YFSETQ. The CDR3, as DNA: TGCGCCAGCAGCTTCGGGACAGGGCACAATGAGCAGTTCTTC. It is translated as CASSFGTGHNEQFF.

This sequence joins TRBV7-9 and TRBJ2-1; 7 positions match TRBD1. With 8 bases clipped from V and 7 bases from J, the junction kept 2 bases outside the gene matches. The V gene's germline CDR1 is SEHNR and CDR2 FQNEAQ (reference sequence). This CDR3 has 11 residues. The CDR3 here is CASDRENEQFF. The CDR3 DNA reads TGTGCCAGCGACAGGGAAAATGAGCAGTTCTTC.

This chain uses TRBV5-4 with TRBJ2-1, with 10 bases matching TRBD2. V shed 3 bases, J shed 16 bases, and the junction held 7 bases outside the gene matches. CDR1 and CDR2 from the germline V gene are SGHNT and YYREEE (reference sequence). The CDR3 totals 12 residues. CDR3 protein: CASSSLTSGFFF. Written as DNA, the CDR3 is TGTGCCAGCAGCTCCCTGACTAGCGGGTTCTTCTTC.

The rearrangement links TRBV5-1 to TRBJ2-6; weak D call: TRBD2 (6 bases). V lost 0 bases, J lost 2 bases, and 12 bases lay in between. The germline CDR1 and CDR2 sequences are SGHRS and YFSETQ. The CDR3 has 17 amino acids. As DNA, the CDR3 is TGCGCCAGCAGCTTGGGTCGGGAGTCTGCTGGGGCCAACGTCCTGACTTTC. The encoded protein is CASSLGRESAGANVLTF.

Notes on this clone: At one end, the junction sequence differs from germline, possibly due to a read error. The CDR3 bases are TGTGCCAGCAGCCTAGCGGCCCTCCCCTCCAATGAGCAGTTCTTC. Translating gives CASSLAALPSNEQFF. The rearrangement links TRBV7-9 to TRBJ2-1; 7 nucleotides agree with TRBD2. There are 15 residues in the CDR3. CDR1 and CDR2 from the germline V gene are SEHNR and FQNEAQ (reference sequence).

The chain joins TRBV10-3 to TRBJ2-2; D is unresolved. V was trimmed by 10 bases and J by 4 bases, leaving 16 bases between them. The germline V gene encodes CDR1 ENHRY and CDR2 SYGVKD. The CDR3 sequence is 14 residues long. CDR3 bases: TGTGCCAGCCGGAACAGTCCCGGCACCGGGGAGCTGTTTTTT. This gives the protein CASRNSPGTGELFF.

The chain has TRBV4-1 and TRBJ1-5; the D is unclear. V was shortened by 0 bases and J by 6 bases, with 6 bases between the two germline ends. Germline loops: CDR1 MGHRA, CDR2 YSYEKL. This CDR3 is 13 amino acids long. CDR3: CASSQDGIQPQHF. The CDR3 DNA sequence: TGCGCCAGCAGCCAAGACGGGATTCAGCCCCAGCATTTT.

CDR3: CASSETPLAGREQFF. The CDR3 DNA sequence: TGTGCCAGCAGTGAAACGCCTCTAGCGGGGAGGGAGCAGTTCTTC. This sequence joins TRBV6-1 and TRBJ2-1; TRBD2 matches at 9 bases. V lost 2 bases, J lost 10 bases, and 9 bases stayed unmatched. The germline V gene has CDR1 MNHNS and CDR2 SASEGT. There are 15 residues in the CDR3.

With respect to this clone: The same CDR3 is also encoded by other DNA sequences in this sample. V gene TRBV7-2 combines with J gene TRBJ2-5; D unclear. The CDR3 is 11 residues long. The V gene's germline CDR1 is SGHTA and CDR2 FQGNSA. V was shortened by 5 bases and J by 7 bases, with 8 bases between the two germline ends. The CDR3 is CASSPAGTQYF. CDR3 nucleotide sequence: TGTGCCAGCAGCCCCGCAGGGACCCAGTACTTC.

The V and J genes are TRBV18 and TRBJ2-5, with 7 positions matching TRBD1. Germline trimming cut 3 bases from V and 2 bases from J; bases unmatched to any gene: 9. Germline V lookup: CDR1 KGHSH, CDR2 LQKENI. The CDR3 sequence is 16 residues long. CDR3 protein: CASSPTAGTAQETQYF. CDR3 nucleotides: TGTGCCAGCTCACCGACGGCCGGGACAGCTCAAGAGACCCAGTACTTC. Filled out from reference TRBV18 and TRBJ2-5, the complete variable domain reads NAGVMQNPRHLVRRRGQEARLRCSPMKGHSHVYWYRQLPEEGLKFMVYLQKENIIDESGMPKERFSAEFPKEGPSILRIQQVVRGDSAAYFCASSPTAGTAQETQYFGPGTRLLVL.